This TCR beta chain was retrieved from a study of T cell responses to AZD1222 COVID-19 vaccine. Overall study results and limits: Reports indicate that nearly half of spike-specific TCRs are directed at unmutated variant regions. Once two AZD1222 doses were given, Spike-specific TCR breadth and depth went up.

Using immunoSEQ multiplex PCR, the repertoire was profiled, and TCRdb retains in-frame clones only, with some absent. The table has more than 75,000 clones, roughly 80% seen once. Germline V gene sequence: CDR1 SEHNR, CDR2 FQNEAQ (reference sequence). The CDR3 has 11 residues. Trimming removed 4 bases from V and 3 bases from J, with 3 bases in between. This clone was counted once. Antigen specificity is unknown. Whether given at about 4 or about 12 weeks, second doses were pooled. The specimen was peripheral blood, collected 28 days after the second AZD1222 dose. The origin of this receptor is an adult who received the AZD1222 COVID-19 vaccine. This chain connects TRBV7-9 to TRBJ2-5; no definite D call. The CDR3 reads CASSSKETQYF. The CDR3, as DNA: TGTGCCAGCAGCTCCAAAGAGACCCAGTACTTC.